Listed below are T cell receptor beta chains from one sample, sequenced in a study of cytomegalovirus exposure and HLA in healthy donors. Assay: immunoSEQ multiplex PCR; the TCRdb copy retains only in-frame clones and omits some. The table records approximately 130,000 clones, about 87% of them present only once. Input material: PBMCs. These receptors all come from a woman younger than 45 in good health and CMV-seronegative. CDR3s include the opening cysteine and the closing phenylalanine or tryptophan. A D gene is named only where the DNA matches it firmly. The listing skips clone size in some rows; elsewhere it reads once, few, many or a size class.

clone_size j_call d_call v_call cdr3_aa cdr3_nt
- TRBJ2-5 TRBD2 TRBV6-5 CASGAGVLETQYF TGTGCCAGCGGGGCGGGGGTCTTAGAGACCCAGTACTTC
- TRBJ2-7 - TRBV18 CASSPGNRAKAYEQYF TGTGCCAGCTCACCAGGGAACAGGGCAAAGGCCTACGAGCAGTACTTC
- TRBJ2-7 - TRBV28 CASSFPTGVTHEQYF TGTGCCAGCAGTTTCCCGACGGGAGTGACACACGAGCAGTACTTC
- TRBJ1-1 - TRBV5-4 CASSFGQGNTEAFF TGTGCCAGCAGCTTTGGGCAGGGGAACACTGAAGCTTTCTTT
few TRBJ1-5 TRBD1 TRBV6-1 CASSGTGNQPQHF TGTGCCAGCAGTGGGACAGGGAATCAGCCCCAGCATTTT
- TRBJ1-1 - TRBV11-1 CASSFGSTGTSAFF TGTGCCAGCAGCTTCGGATCCACCGGGACATCGGCTTTCTTT
- TRBJ2-7 TRBD1 TRBV10-3 CAITRGWDRDEQYF TGTGCCATCACCCGAGGTTGGGACAGGGACGAGCAGTACTTC
- TRBJ2-7 TRBD1 TRBV25-1 CASSPQGQRAYEQYF TGTGCCAGCAGTCCCCAGGGACAGCGAGCCTACGAGCAGTACTTC
few TRBJ2-7 - TRBV2 CASSVLDLALEQYF TGTGCCAGCAGTGTACTGGACCTAGCACTCGAGCAGTACTTC
- TRBJ1-1 - TRBV4-1 CASSQTVIMNTEAFF TGCGCCAGCAGCCAAACGGTTATAATGAACACTGAAGCTTTCTTT
- TRBJ2-7 - TRBV5-4 CASSGRDNYEQYF TGTGCCAGCAGCGGCCGGGACAACTACGAGCAGTACTTC
- TRBJ2-1 TRBD2 TRBV28 CASSSPQTKGLAGGYNEQFF TGTGCCAGCAGTTCCCCTCAAACAAAGGGACTAGCGGGAGGCTACAATGAGCAGTTCTTC
- TRBJ2-2 TRBD2 TRBV5-6 CASSWTSVGELFF TGTGCCAGCAGCTGGACTAGCGTAGGGGAGCTGTTTTTT
- TRBJ2-7 TRBD2 TRBV11-2 CASSGTGEGPRFSSYEQYF TGTGCCAGCAGCGGAACTGGGGAGGGCCCCCGATTTAGCTCCTACGAGCAGTACTTC
- TRBJ2-2 TRBD2 TRBV30 CAWSRAGAPNTGELFF TGTGCCTGGAGTAGAGCGGGGGCCCCGAACACCGGGGAGCTGTTTTTT
- TRBJ2-5 TRBD2 TRBV7-9 CASSLGSVAGPKETQYF TGTGCCAGCAGCTTAGGTTCGGTAGCGGGCCCGAAAGAGACCCAGTACTTC
- TRBJ1-3 TRBD1 TRBV2 CASSERTGASGNTIYF TGTGCCAGCAGTGAGAGGACAGGGGCTTCTGGAAACACCATATATTTT
- TRBJ1-2 - TRBV28 CASSFSEGWEGYTF TGTGCCAGCAGCTTCAGCGAGGGTTGGGAGGGCTACACCTTC
- TRBJ2-5 - TRBV25-1 CASSERGGKETQYF TGTGCCAGCAGTGAAAGGGGAGGTAAAGAGACCCAGTACTTC
- TRBJ2-5 TRBD1 TRBV6-6 CASSFIWDRGETQYF TGTGCCAGCAGTTTCATCTGGGACAGGGGGGAGACCCAGTACTTC
- TRBJ1-5 - TRBV2 CATRPVLGGQPQHF TGTGCCACTAGACCCGTCCTAGGAGGTCAGCCCCAGCATTTT
- TRBJ2-1 TRBD2 TRBV10-1 CASSEALAGAHSEQFF TGCGCCAGCAGTGAGGCCCTAGCGGGAGCCCACAGCGAGCAGTTCTTC
once TRBJ2-7 - TRBV7-8 CASSPRASSVALEQYF TGTGCCAGCAGCCCCCGCGCTAGCTCCGTAGCGCTCGAGCAGTACTTC
- TRBJ1-1 - TRBV29-1 CSVKTMPTGYLNTEAFF TGCAGCGTTAAGACGATGCCGACGGGATATTTGAACACTGAAGCTTTCTTT
once TRBJ2-5 TRBD1 TRBV30 CAWSVGTGNLGQETQYF TGTGCCTGGAGTGTAGGGACAGGGAACTTGGGCCAAGAGACCCAGTACTTC
- TRBJ1-1 - TRBV21-1 CASSKGKDRGNTEAFF TGTGCCAGCAGCAAAGGGAAGGACAGGGGAAACACTGAAGCTTTCTTT
- TRBJ1-2 TRBD1 TRBV25-1 CASSRGQGLGGYTF TGTGCCAGCAGTAGGGGACAGGGACTCGGAGGCTACACCTTC
- TRBJ2-7 TRBD1 TRBV2 CASRQGFPYEQYF TGTGCCAGCAGACAGGGGTTCCCTTACGAGCAGTACTTC
- TRBJ1-5 - TRBV7-2 CASSLGYQGGQPQHF TGTGCCAGCAGCTTAGGGTACCAGGGCGGTCAGCCCCAGCATTTT
- TRBJ2-5 - TRBV6-1 CASRGGGRRETQYF TGTGCCAGCAGGGGTGGAGGGAGGAGAGAGACCCAGTACTTC
- TRBJ2-3 TRBD2 TRBV27 CASSRLAGTDTQYF TGTGCCAGCAGTAGACTAGCCGGGACAGATACGCAGTATTTT
- TRBJ2-1 TRBD2 TRBV7-9 CASSGRREVINEQFF TGTGCCAGCAGCGGTCGGCGGGAGGTAATCAATGAGCAGTTCTTC
- TRBJ1-2 - TRBV30 CAWSSRTGTSNYGYTF TGTGCCTGGAGTTCCCGGACGGGAACTTCTAACTATGGCTACACCTTC
- TRBJ1-4 - TRBV21-1 CASTSLGDAGSRATNEKLFF TGTGCCAGCACCTCGCTGGGGGACGCGGGGTCGAGGGCAACTAATGAAAAACTGTTTTTT
- TRBJ2-4 TRBD1 TRBV7-2 CASSAWDSGSF TGTGCCAGCAGCGCATGGGACAGTGGGTCCTTC
- TRBJ1-2 - TRBV11-2 CASSFYGYHYGYTF TGTGCCAGCAGCTTTTACGGGTATCACTATGGCTACACCTTC
- TRBJ2-3 TRBD2 TRBV6-4 CASQLAGSPSTDTQYF TGTGCCAGCCAACTAGCGGGGAGTCCTAGCACAGATACGCAGTATTTT
- TRBJ2-1 TRBD2 TRBV18 CASSPLRGGDYNEQFF TGTGCCAGCTCACCACTACGGGGGGGAGACTACAATGAGCAGTTCTTC
- TRBJ1-2 - TRBV7-2 CASSPGWLYGYTF TGTGCCAGCAGCCCCGGGTGGCTCTATGGCTACACCTTC
- TRBJ2-3 - TRBV7-8 CASSLLGIFTDTQYF TGTGCCAGCAGCTTACTGGGCATCTTCACAGATACGCAGTATTTT
- TRBJ2-7 - TRBV30 CAWSLGLGQYF TGTGCCTGGAGTCTGGGGCTTGGGCAGTACTTC
- TRBJ2-7 - TRBV7-2 CASSPRGSAGSSEQYF TGTGCCAGCAGCCCGAGAGGGAGTGCGGGTTCGAGCGAGCAGTACTTC
- TRBJ2-5 - TRBV4-1 CASSQSLAEQETQYF TGCGCCAGCAGCCAATCCCTGGCAGAACAAGAGACCCAGTACTTC
once TRBJ1-5 - TRBV6-1 CASSSSGTNNQPQHF TGTGCCAGCAGTTCATCCGGGACTAACAATCAGCCCCAGCATTTT
- TRBJ2-3 TRBD2 TRBV5-1 CASSPRTSGGAYGTDTQYF TGCGCCAGCAGCCCCCGGACTAGCGGGGGAGCGTACGGTACAGATACGCAGTATTTT
- TRBJ2-2 TRBD1 TRBV7-2 CASSFGPRGLTGELFF TGTGCCAGCAGCTTTGGACCCAGGGGGCTCACCGGGGAGCTGTTTTTT
- TRBJ1-1 - TRBV11-2 CASSSTDRFAPSMNTEAFF TGTGCCAGCAGCTCGACCGACAGATTCGCCCCGTCCATGAACACTGAAGCTTTCTTT
- TRBJ2-1 TRBD2 TRBV7-2 CASSLGMGLASNEQFF TGTGCCAGCAGCTTAGGAATGGGACTAGCGAGCAATGAGCAGTTCTTC
- TRBJ2-3 - TRBV30 CAWSVYYTDTQYF TGTGCCTGGAGTGTCTACTACACAGATACGCAGTATTTT
- TRBJ2-3 TRBD2 TRBV9 CASSNLAGAGYADTQYF TGTGCCAGCAGCAACCTAGCGGGAGCTGGATACGCAGATACGCAGTATTTT
- TRBJ2-7 - TRBV29-1 CSVEVREGYYEQYF TGCAGCGTTGAAGTACGGGAAGGCTACTACGAGCAGTACTTC
- TRBJ2-7 - TRBV7-9 CASSLVTGVIEQYF TGTGCCAGCAGCTTAGTTACCGGGGTCATCGAGCAGTACTTC
few TRBJ1-4 - TRBV6-6 CASSFDRSFLEKLFF TGTGCCAGCAGTTTTGACAGGAGCTTCCTTGAAAAACTGTTTTTT
- TRBJ2-7 - TRBV7-9 CASSHSYSTETYEQYF TGTGCCAGCAGCCACAGTTATTCGACAGAGACCTACGAGCAGTACTTC
- TRBJ1-4 TRBD1 TRBV30 CAWSRDRGDEKLFF TGTGCCTGGAGTCGGGACAGGGGAGATGAAAAACTGTTTTTT